Each of the 29 T cell receptor beta chains below was sequenced from the same sample in a study of T cell responses to AZD1222 COVID-19 vaccine. The protocol was immunoSEQ multiplex PCR, while the TCRdb copy is restricted to in-frame clones and leaves out a portion. Here the sample spans 200,000 or so clones, almost 95% being singletons. Sequences were derived from peripheral blood, sampled on day 0 of AZD1222 vaccination. The origin of the receptors is an adult in good health.

This clone was counted once. V is TRBV6-6 and J is TRBJ1-1, with D hard to call. The germline gives CDR1 MNHNY, CDR2 SVGAGI (reference sequence). V lost 6 bases and J lost 11, with 13 bases in between. The CDR3 consists of 11 residues. CDR3 nucleotides: TGTGCCAGCAGAGAGCCCGAAGTGGCTTTCTTT. Encoded protein: CASREPEVAFF.

J is TRBJ1-4 and V is TRBV29-1; D remains ambiguous. Between the trimmed V and J ends, which lost 5 bases and 4 bases, there was a span of 17 bases. This CDR3 comprises 15 residues. From germline, CDR1 is SQVTM and CDR2 ANQGSEA. This CDR3 is CSVPEDGLYNEKLFF. CDR3 DNA: TGCAGCGTTCCGGAGGATGGATTGTATAATGAAAAACTGTTTTTT.

In its sample, this clone was seen once. The J gene is TRBJ1-5, the V gene TRBV19, with D uncertain. The V gene's germline CDR1 is LNHDA and CDR2 SQIVND (reference sequence). V was cut by 8 bases and J by 4 bases, with 18 bases left in between. The CDR3 is made up of 15 amino acids. The chain's CDR3 is CASAGGTLTNQPQHF. CDR3 DNA: TGTGCCAGTGCAGGAGGAACATTGACTAATCAGCCCCAGCATTTT.

This chain uses TRBV2 with TRBJ1-5; D may be TRBD1 (6 bases). The V gene's germline CDR1 is SNHLY and CDR2 FYNNEI. CDR3 length equals 14 residues. V gave up 10 bases and J gave up 6 bases, with 19 bases separating them. The CDR3 reads CATKGSGGSQPQHF. The CDR3 nucleotides are TGTGCCACCAAAGGGTCCGGGGGCAGTCAGCCCCAGCATTTT. The whole variable domain, remainder taken from reference TRBV2 and TRBJ1-5, is EPEVTQTPSHQVTQMGQEVILRCVPISNHLYFYWYRQILGQKVEFLVSFYNNEISEKSEIFDDQFSVERPDGSNFTLKIRSTKLEDSAMYFCATKGSGGSQPQHFGDGTRLSIL.

This clone was recorded a few times. V usage is TRBV29-1 and J usage is TRBJ1-2; weak D call: TRBD1 (5 bases). Germline CDR1 is SQVTM and CDR2 is ANQGSEA. This CDR3 region has 13 residues. Trimming took off 6 bases at V and 2 bases at J, with 13 bases between the two ends. The CDR3 here is CSVRGTINYGYTF. In DNA, the CDR3 is TGCAGCGTCAGAGGGACGATAAACTATGGCTACACCTTC.

The V call is TRBV28, the J call TRBJ2-7; the D is unclear. The CDR3 is 13 residues long. Germline-derived CDR1 and CDR2 are MDHEN and SYDVKM. V lost 5 bases to trimming and J lost 2 bases, with 10 bases between them. CDR3 nucleotides: TGTGCCAGCAGTGCCGCCCCCACCTACGAGCAGTACTTC. Its protein product is CASSAAPTYEQYF. Looking up the rest from reference TRBV28 and TRBJ2-7 gives the full variable domain: DVKVTQSSRYLVKRTGEKVFLECVQDMDHENMFWYRQDPGLGLRLIYFSYDVKMKEKGDIPEGYSVSREKKERFSLILESASTNQTSMYLCASSAAPTYEQYFGPGTRLTVT.

The rearrangement joins TRBV27 to TRBJ2-7; D remains ambiguous. V gave up 5 bases and J gave up 0 bases, with 17 bases separating them. The CDR3 sequence is 16 residues long. Per the germline V gene, CDR1 is MNHEY and CDR2 is SMNVEV (reference sequence). For the CDR3, the DNA is TGTGCCAGCAGTCTGGGGTCATATCCCCTCTCCTACGAGCAGTACTTC. It codes for CASSLGSYPLSYEQYF.

V gene TRBV19 combines with J gene TRBJ1-1; D call uncertain. The V end was cut by 2 bases, the J end by 3 bases, with 19 bases between. The CDR3 sequence is 17 residues long. CDR1 is LNHDA, CDR2 SQIVND, per germline (reference sequence). The CDR3 reads CASSIPPGSGGYTEAFF. The CDR3 DNA follows: TGTGCCAGTAGTATACCTCCGGGTAGCGGCGGATACACTGAAGCTTTCTTT.

The rearrangement links TRBV7-6 to TRBJ2-7; D remains unclear. The length of the CDR3 is 13 residues. CDR1 SGHVS and CDR2 FNYEAQ come from the germline V gene. V shed 1 base and J shed 7 bases, with 11 bases lying between them. The CDR3 DNA is TGTGCCAGCAGCTTAGTCCGCTGGGCGGAGCAGTACTTC. Translation: CASSLVRWAEQYF.

The chain recombines TRBV7-2 with TRBJ2-1; a weak D match, TRBD2 (5 bases). Trimming shortened V by 5 bases and J by 6 bases, and 14 bases separated the two germline ends. The CDR3 consists of 14 residues. The germline CDR1 and CDR2 sequences are SGHTA and FQGNSA. The CDR3 spells CASSTPRSGNEQFF. The CDR3 DNA is TGTGCCAGCAGCACCCCACGGAGCGGCAATGAGCAGTTCTTC.

The gene calls are TRBV7-2 and TRBJ2-2; D perhaps matches TRBD2 (6 bases). Trimming stripped 3 bases from V and 5 bases from J, with 13 bases between. The germline V gene encodes CDR1 SGHTA and CDR2 FQGNSA. The CDR3 is 15 amino acids. CDR3 nucleotide sequence: TGTGCCAGCAGCTTGGCGCTAGCGTCAACCGGGGAGCTGTTTTTT. The encoded protein is CASSLALASTGELFF.

The V and J genes are TRBV28 and TRBJ1-2; D is uncertain. V shed 6 bases and J shed 8 bases, with 10 bases lying between them. Germline V gene lookup returns CDR1 MDHEN and CDR2 SYDVKM. This CDR3 region has 11 residues. The CDR3 coding sequence is TGTGCCAGCAGAATCTTAGGGGGCTACACCTTC. This translates into CASRILGGYTF.

CDR3 protein: CAWIWGRTTNYGYTF. As DNA, the CDR3 is TGTGCCTGGATCTGGGGACGGACCACTAACTATGGCTACACCTTC. The rearrangement joins TRBV30 to TRBJ1-2, with D possibly TRBD1 on 5 matching bases. Germline CDR1 and CDR2: GTSNPN and SVGIG (reference sequence). V was cut by 4 bases and J by 0 bases, with 15 bases left in between. This CDR3 region has 15 residues.

The rearrangement links TRBV7-2 to TRBJ2-1; 7 bases are a match to TRBD1. Germline V gives CDR1 SGHTA, CDR2 FQGNSA. The CDR3 is 17 amino acids. The V segment lost 1 base and the J segment 5 bases; nucleotides outside the gene matches: 11. CDR3 bases: TGTGCCAGCAGCTTAGTATACGGGACAGCTATCGACAATGAGCAGTTCTTC. It translates to CASSLVYGTAIDNEQFF.

The chain uses TRBV7-9 and TRBJ1-2; D perhaps matches TRBD1 (5 bases). V gave up 3 bases and J gave up 7 bases, with 12 bases separating them. The CDR3 runs 13 residues. In germline, CDR1 is SEHNR, CDR2 FQNEAQ (reference sequence). CDR3 region: CASSFAGTVGYTF. The CDR3 DNA follows: TGTGCCAGCAGCTTCGCAGGGACGGTTGGCTACACCTTC. The whole variable domain, filled in from reference TRBV7-9 and TRBJ1-2, reads DTGVSQNPRHKITKRGQNVTFRCDPISEHNRLYWYRQTLGQGPEFLTYFQNEAQLEKSRLLSDRFSAERPKGSFSTLEIQRTEQGDSAMYLCASSFAGTVGYTFGSGTRLTVV.

The rearrangement links TRBV19 to TRBJ2-3, with TRBD2 matching over 8 bases. Germline CDR1 LNHDA, CDR2 SQIVND (reference sequence). V gave up 7 bases and J gave up 3 bases; unmatched junction bases: 3. This CDR3 is 13 amino acids long. The CDR3 sequence: CASTGGGTDTQYF. CDR3 DNA sequence: TGTGCCAGTACGGGAGGGGGAACAGATACGCAGTATTTT.

The chain combines TRBV19 with TRBJ2-5, with a possible D match to TRBD1 (6 bases). This CDR3 is built from 13 residues. The germline V and J ends were trimmed by 8 bases and 2 bases, with 12 bases remaining between them. Germline-derived CDR1 and CDR2 are LNHDA and SQIVND (reference sequence). The CDR3 sequence: CASHSGQQETQYF. CDR3 nucleotides: TGTGCCAGTCACTCGGGACAACAAGAGACCCAGTACTTC.

This chain joins TRBV28 and TRBJ1-1; weak D call: TRBD1 (6 bases). The V and J ends lost 4 bases and 4 bases respectively, with 16 bases between them. The CDR3 extends over 15 amino acids. Germline CDR1 is MDHEN and CDR2 is SYDVKM. CDR3 region: CASSSGATGSTEAFF. The CDR3, as DNA: TGTGCCAGCAGTTCCGGGGCCACAGGGAGCACTGAAGCTTTCTTT.

This sequence joins TRBV5-4 and TRBJ2-7; 9 bases map to TRBD2. This CDR3 comprises 18 residues. The trim removed 3 bases at V and 3 bases at J, leaving 16 bases unmatched. Per the germline V gene, CDR1 is SGHNT and CDR2 is YYREEE (reference sequence). The CDR3 is CASSSQQDTIAGDYEQYF. The CDR3, as DNA: TGTGCCAGCAGCTCTCAGCAGGACACGATAGCGGGAGACTACGAGCAGTACTTC.

This clone was found once. The V gene is TRBV21-1, the J gene TRBJ1-5; whether TRBD1, the table's D call, matches the DNA was not checked. TRBV21-1 is assigned pseudogene status. The CDR3 loop spans 14 amino acids. CDR3 coding DNA: TGTGCCAGCAGCAAGGGACAGATCTTACAGCCCCAGCATTTT. Translation gives CASSKGQILQPQHF.

The rearrangement joins TRBV28 to TRBJ1-4; a possible D gene is TRBD1 (6 bases). The CDR3 consists of 15 residues. V was pared by 1 base and J by 3 bases, with 9 bases between. CDR1 and CDR2 from the germline V gene are MDHEN and SYDVKM. CDR3 region: CASSLSGGPNEKLFF. In nucleotides, the CDR3 is TGTGCCAGCAGTTTATCGGGGGGCCCTAATGAAAAACTGTTTTTT.

This clone appeared once. The CDR3 region is CASSHWWKSNYGYTF. The DNA of the CDR3 is TGCGCCAGCAGCCACTGGTGGAAGTCTAACTATGGCTACACCTTC. The rearrangement joins TRBV4-3 to TRBJ1-2; D is undetermined. The germline CDR1 and CDR2 sequences are LGHNA and YSLEER. The CDR3 is 15 residues long. Trimming removed 3 bases at V and 0 bases at J, with 11 bases between.

The gene calls are TRBV11-2 and TRBJ1-2; D gene ambiguous. The germline V gene encodes CDR1 SGHAT and CDR2 FQNNGV. CDR3 length: 14 residues. V shed 5 bases and J shed 8 bases, with 18 bases lying between them. The CDR3 loop is CASSHRAGSGGYTF. For the CDR3, the DNA is TGTGCCAGCAGCCATCGGGCCGGGTCTGGGGGCTACACCTTC. The variable domain in full, with the rest retrieved from reference TRBV11-2 and TRBJ1-2, is EAGVAQSPRYKIIEKRQSVAFWCNPISGHATLYWYQQILGQGPKLLIQFQNNGVVDDSQLPKDRFSAERLKGVDSTLKIQPAKLEDSAVYLCASSHRAGSGGYTFGSGTRLTVV.

The chain links TRBV6-5 to TRBJ2-7; 10 positions agree with TRBD2. V gave up 7 bases and J gave up 3 bases; unmatched junction bases: 6. Germline V gene sequence: CDR1 MNHEY, CDR2 SVGAGI. This CDR3 spans 14 amino acids. This CDR3 reads CASINSGRSYEQYF. The CDR3 DNA sequence: TGTGCCAGCATTAATAGCGGGAGGAGCTACGAGCAGTACTTC.

This clone was counted once. This chain links TRBV5-6 with TRBJ1-2, with unresolved D. The V and J ends lost 0 bases and 8 bases respectively, with 11 bases between them. This CDR3 has 13 residues. Germline CDR1 reads SGHDT; CDR2 reads YYEEEE. DNA for the CDR3: TGTGCCAGCAGCTTGGGCGGGGTAGGCGGCTACACCTTC. It specifies CASSLGGVGGYTF. Full variable domain (missing parts from reference TRBV5-6 and TRBJ1-2): DAGVTQSPTHLIKTRGQQVTLRCSPKSGHDTVSWYQQALGQGPQFIFQYYEEEERQRGNFPDRFSGHQFPNYSSELNVNALLLGDSALYLCASSLGGVGGYTFGSGTRLTVV.

This sequence joins TRBV19 and TRBJ2-3; the D gene could be TRBD1 or TRBD2 (5 bases each). The CDR3 contains 15 residues. Trimming pared 5 bases from V and 3 bases from J, leaving 15 bases between. CDR1 is LNHDA and CDR2 is SQIVND in the germline V gene (reference sequence). CDR3 in DNA: TGTGCCAGTAGTCCCGGGGCAGGCCTAACAGATACGCAGTATTTT. This sequence encodes CASSPGAGLTDTQYF.

J is TRBJ2-1 and V is TRBV7-7; maybe TRBD2 (5 bases). V lost 5 bases and J 0 bases, leaving 11 bases between the germline ends. In germline, CDR1 is SSHAT, CDR2 FNYEAQ (reference sequence). The CDR3 runs to 15 residues. The CDR3 reads CASSMDSLSYNEQFF. DNA for the CDR3: TGTGCCAGCAGCATGGACTCGCTCTCCTACAATGAGCAGTTCTTC.

The chain uses TRBV19 and TRBJ1-2; the D gene is possibly TRBD1 (6 bases). CDR1 LNHDA and CDR2 SQIVND come from the germline V gene (reference sequence). Trimming took 6 bases from V and 7 from J, leaving 27 bases between them. This CDR3 has 17 residues. The DNA for the CDR3 is TGTGCCAGTAGCTTGCCCCCCCCACAGGGCCTCCTGTTTGGCTACACCTTC. Its translation: CASSLPPPQGLLFGYTF.

This chain joins TRBV24-1 and TRBJ1-3; D is unresolved. Germline V lookup: CDR1 KGHDR, CDR2 SFDVKD. The CDR3 extends over 13 amino acids. Deletions cut 9 bases from V and 9 bases from J, with 17 bases between. In nucleotides, the CDR3 is TGTGCCACCCAAACAAGGTCTGGAGGCACCATATATTTT. It is translated as CATQTRSGGTIYF.